This record looks at one TCR beta chain sequence and its context. The antigen is not known. This record belongs to a study of cytomegalovirus exposure and HLA in healthy donors. The study, taken as a whole, reports: A later analysis appeared to link common viral pathogens to several of the most significant clusters. Certain indistinguishable V segments, among them TRBV6-2 and TRBV6-3, were excluded. Cytomegalovirus association was assigned to approximately 160 TCR beta chains.

The PCR used 60 Vbeta and 13 Jbeta primers. Produced via immunoSEQ multiplex PCR; TCRdb's table is partial and in-frame only. The sample has about 180,000 clones; 80% to 90% are singletons. The CDR3 length is 15 residues. The ends lost 4 bases at V and 5 bases at J; junction bases unmatched: 8. Germline lookup yields CDR1 SGHRS and CDR2 YFSETQ. This chain connects TRBV5-1 to TRBJ2-5; 10 positions match TRBD2. This receptor was obtained from a woman younger than 30 in good health and CMV-seropositive. Sequencing was done on a sample of PBMCs. The CDR3 protein is CASSGSGGASETQYF. The CDR3 DNA reads as TGCGCCAGCAGCGGGAGCGGGGGGGCCTCGGAGACCCAGTACTTC.